A selection of T cell receptor beta chains follows, all from one sample in a study of early T cells in non-severe SARS-CoV-2 infection. TCRdb recomputed calls from the 5' RACE reads with MiXCR, one row per CDR3 protein. The sample lists tens of thousands of distinct CDR3 sequences, approximately 9% occurring once. The sequenced material came from whole blood. These receptors originate from an adult who was a healthcare worker with PCR-confirmed SARS-CoV-2 infection or an uninfected control (not recorded which). Both conserved end residues are part of each CDR3. The order of the fields is clone size, J gene, V gene, CDR3 protein. Clone size appears in some rows only: once, few, many, or a class for an expanded clone.

size: many
J: TRBJ2-1
V: TRBV20-1
CDR3: CSARKRRFSYNEQFF

size: many
J: TRBJ2-1
V: TRBV3-1
CDR3: CASSPRPGTQGGEQFF

size: few
J: TRBJ1-5
V: TRBV2
CDR3: CASRQGSGGPQHF

size: few
J: TRBJ2-7
V: TRBV11-2
CDR3: CASSLVLASRPREQYF

size: many
J: TRBJ2-7
V: TRBV6-2/TRBV6-3
CDR3: CASSLTQGKVRGYEQYF

size: many
J: TRBJ1-1
V: TRBV5-1
CDR3: CASSLYGEGTEAFF

size: few
J: TRBJ1-6
V: TRBV21-1
CDR3: CASSTRTGINSPLHF

size: -
J: TRBJ2-1
V: TRBV28
CDR3: CASSLSSGRANEQFF

size: -
J: TRBJ1-4
V: TRBV28
CDR3: CASGGAGTAPEKLFF

size: many
J: TRBJ1-5
V: TRBV12-3/TRBV12-4
CDR3: CASRRDSSNQPQHF

size: few
J: TRBJ2-1
V: TRBV12-3/TRBV12-4
CDR3: CASSETSGKQFF

size: many
J: TRBJ2-3
V: TRBV7-3
CDR3: CASSLKGDLNTDTQYF

size: many
J: TRBJ1-5
V: TRBV5-1
CDR3: CASSLDGMSNQPQHF

size: many
J: TRBJ2-5
V: TRBV5-1
CDR3: CASSLVGGQETQYF

size: few
J: TRBJ2-7
V: TRBV7-9
CDR3: CASSSNPMLAGATF

size: many
J: TRBJ2-1
V: TRBV7-9
CDR3: CASSSQWAPHYNEQFF

size: many
J: TRBJ2-2
V: TRBV4-2
CDR3: CASSQGETGELFF

size: many
J: TRBJ2-5
V: TRBV6-6
CDR3: CASSLSSGSVSGETQYF

size: few
J: TRBJ1-4
V: TRBV5-1
CDR3: CASSLDAPDEKLFF